The rows below give T cell receptor beta chains drawn from one sample of a study of OX40 agonist ivuxolimab in advanced cancers. Assay: immunoSEQ multiplex PCR; the TCRdb copy retains only in-frame clones and omits some. The sample yields about 38,000 clones, approximately 80% seen once. The source was CD4+ or CD8+ T cells sorted from blood, collected in a trial of the OX40 agonist ivuxolimab. The receptors originated from an adult with an advanced solid tumor such as melanoma, head and neck, liver or kidney cancer. Each CDR3 is given with its conserved first and last residue. The D gene is left open where the match is weak. Size tells how often a clone was seen (once, few, many) or the class of an expanded clone, and some rows leave it out.

>TRBV2|-|TRBJ1-1|-
CASSSDANTEAFF
TGTGCCAGCAGTTCGGACGCGAACACTGAAGCTTTCTTT
>TRBV4-1|TRBD1|TRBJ2-7|-
CASSRGTGGSSYEQYF
TGCGCCAGCAGCCGCGGGACAGGGGGCAGCTCCTACGAGCAGTACTTC
>TRBV7-6|-|TRBJ2-2|-
CASSLGNDAGELFF
TGTGCCAGCAGCTTAGGGAACGACGCCGGGGAGCTGTTTTTT
>TRBV7-9|-|TRBJ1-1|few
CASSLGTVNTEAFF
TGTGCCAGCAGCTTAGGGACGGTCAACACTGAAGCTTTCTTT
>TRBV19|TRBD2|TRBJ2-1|-
CASSIGTNNEQFF
TGTGCCAGTAGTATTGGGACTAACAATGAGCAGTTCTTC
>TRBV6-1|-|TRBJ1-1|-
CASSIESSFEAFF
TGTGCCAGCAGTATTGAATCGTCGTTTGAAGCTTTCTTT
>TRBV6-5|TRBD2|TRBJ2-7|-
CASKTSGYEQYF
TGTGCCAGCAAGACTAGCGGTTACGAGCAGTACTTC
>TRBV10-3|-|TRBJ1-3|-
CAISSDPHSGNTIYF
TGTGCCATCAGCTCAGACCCCCACTCTGGAAACACCATATATTTT
>TRBV28|TRBD1|TRBJ1-2|-
CASSYDRVGAGGYTF
TGTGCCAGCAGTTATGACAGGGTGGGAGCCGGGGGCTACACCTTC
>TRBV20-1|-|TRBJ2-7|-
CSARRGWEQYF
TGCAGTGCTAGGCGGGGATGGGAGCAGTACTTC
>TRBV9|-|TRBJ2-2|-
CASSYTANTGELFF
TGTGCCAGCAGCTACACAGCGAACACCGGGGAGCTGTTTTTT
>TRBV27|-|TRBJ1-1|-
CASSWGSNTEAFF
TGTGCCAGCAGTTGGGGGTCGAACACTGAAGCTTTCTTT
>TRBV28|TRBD1|TRBJ2-1|once
CASSLDRVQFF
TGTGCCAGCAGTTTAGACAGGGTTCAGTTCTTC
>TRBV15|-|TRBJ2-3|-
CATSRVGGSRADTQYF
TGTGCCACCAGCAGAGTGGGGGGTAGTAGGGCAGATACGCAGTATTTT
>TRBV7-2|-|TRBJ2-1|-
CASSSRSLGSYNEQFF
TGTGCCAGCAGCTCAAGATCCCTAGGCTCCTACAATGAGCAGTTCTTC
>TRBV27|-|TRBJ2-4|-
CASSLYNRKNIQYF
TGTGCCAGCAGTTTATACAACAGGAAAAACATTCAGTACTTC
>TRBV25-1|-|TRBJ1-1|-
CASSGSGGFNEAFF
TGTGCCAGCAGTGGGTCGGGGGGGTTCAATGAAGCTTTCTTT
>TRBV6-6|TRBD1|TRBJ1-2|few
CASSYLTSGTGGSYTF
TGTGCCAGCAGTTACCTAACATCCGGGACAGGGGGTTCTTACACCTTC
>TRBV5-4|TRBD2|TRBJ2-1|-
CASSVGGLAGNNEQFF
TGTGCCAGCAGCGTAGGGGGGCTAGCGGGAAACAATGAGCAGTTCTTC
>TRBV7-6|-|TRBJ2-3|-
CASSLSIWATDTQYF
TGTGCCAGCAGCTTATCGATCTGGGCCACAGATACGCAGTATTTT
>TRBV7-2|-|TRBJ2-1|once
CASSLASYYNEQFF
TGTGCCAGCAGCTTAGCTTCTTATTACAATGAGCAGTTCTTC
>TRBV7-8|TRBD2|TRBJ2-3|-
CASSLFRLAGSTDTQYF
TGTGCCAGCAGCTTATTCCGACTAGCGGGATCCACAGATACGCAGTATTTT
>TRBV11-2|-|TRBJ2-4|-
CASSSRLAKNIQYF
TGTGCCAGCAGCTCACGCCTAGCCAAAAACATTCAGTACTTC
>TRBV19|-|TRBJ1-1|-
CASTFRRGTEAFF
TGTGCCAGTACCTTTAGACGGGGCACTGAAGCTTTCTTT
>TRBV4-1|TRBD2|TRBJ2-2|-
CASSRLPGTSGNTGELFF
TGCGCCAGCAGCCGTCTACCCGGGACTAGCGGGAATACCGGGGAGCTGTTTTTT
>TRBV5-4|-|TRBJ2-7|-
CASSLVGGGVHEQYF
TGTGCCAGCAGCTTGGTTGGGGGAGGCGTCCACGAGCAGTACTTC
>TRBV25-1|TRBD2|TRBJ2-7|-
CASSDSAGGPYEQYF
TGTGCCAGCAGTGATTCAGCGGGAGGGCCCTACGAGCAGTACTTC
>TRBV7-9|-|TRBJ2-3|once
CASSLRGQSTDTQYF
TGTGCCAGCAGCTTAAGGGGACAAAGCACAGATACGCAGTATTTT